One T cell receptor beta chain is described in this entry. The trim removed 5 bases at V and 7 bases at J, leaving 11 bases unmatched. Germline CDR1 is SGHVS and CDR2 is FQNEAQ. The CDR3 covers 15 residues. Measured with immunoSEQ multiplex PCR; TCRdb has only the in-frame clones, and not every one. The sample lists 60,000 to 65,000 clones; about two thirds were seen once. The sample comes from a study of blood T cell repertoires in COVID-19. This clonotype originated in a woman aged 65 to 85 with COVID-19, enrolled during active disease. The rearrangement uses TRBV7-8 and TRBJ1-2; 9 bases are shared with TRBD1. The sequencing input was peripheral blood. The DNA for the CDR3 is TGTGCCAGCAGCAGCCGGGACAGGGACTTGAGTGGCTACACCTTC. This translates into CASSSRDRDLSGYTF.